This TCR beta chain emerged from a study of shared clonotypes between healthy human individuals. Profiling relied on immunoSEQ multiplex PCR, and the TCRdb table lists in-frame clones only, not all of them. The sample gives about 2.4 million clones, more than 85% of which show up once; approximately 0.36% is in the top ten. The V and J ends lost 6 bases and 2 bases, in that order; junction bases with no gene match: 5. Germline V gives CDR1 MGHDK, CDR2 SYGVNS. The CDR3 has 14 residues. Specimen: naive CD4+ T cells from PBMCs. The subset denotes: CD45RA+ positively selected. The TCR comes from a young man in good health. Some clones in this sample may be carry-over from other donors' samples. The V gene is TRBV25-1, the J gene TRBJ2-3; 7 nucleotides agree with TRBD2. The DNA of the CDR3 is TGTGCCAGCAGCCCAGGGAGGGCCACAGATACGCAGTATTTT. It is translated as CASSPGRATDTQYF.